This passage covers 32 T cell receptor beta chains from one sample sequenced in a study of T and B cells in COVID-19 patients. TRB was amplified from about 260-540 ng of blood genomic DNA. Multiplex PCR with BIOMED2 TRB-A/B primer pools amplified TRB rearrangements. TCRdb fed the multiplex PCR reads into MiXCR, producing one record per CDR3 protein. The sample lists nearly 15,000 distinct CDR3 sequences, about 29% seen once, with approximately 1.2% in the top ten. Sequences were obtained from blood. Every receptor here comes from a human donor who had recovered from COVID-19.

By its share, this clonotype is medium-sized. The CDR3 nucleotides are TGCAGCGTTGAACTTGGGGGAGCGGGAGTTGAGCAGTTCTTC. Amino acid sequence: CSVELGGAGVEQFF. The chain has TRBV29-1 and TRBJ2-1; TRBD2 matches 8 bases. The trim removed 2 bases at V and 9 bases at J, leaving 9 bases unmatched. CDR1 and CDR2 (germline): SQVTM, ANQGSEA. This CDR3 spans 14 amino acids.

This clonotype was counted between two and nine times. The chain recombines TRBV6-2 or TRBV6-3 with TRBJ2-7, with no clear D. Looked up from germline, CDR1 is MNHEY and CDR2 is SVGEGT. This CDR3 is 11 amino acids long. V was trimmed by 6 bases and J by 1 base, leaving 4 bases between them. DNA of the CDR3: TGTGCCAGCAGCTTTTCCTACGAGCAGTACTTC. This codes for CASSFSYEQYF.

This clonotype was counted a few times. The chain combines TRBV27 with TRBJ1-5; D is possibly TRBD1 (6 bases). The CDR3 runs 15 residues. The germline CDR1 and CDR2 sequences are MNHEY and SMNVEV (reference sequence). The V gene lost 7 bases and the J gene lost 2 bases, with 15 bases spanning the gap. This chain's CDR3 is CASKPGGAGNQPQHF. The CDR3 region has the DNA TGTGCCAGCAAACCTGGGGGGGCTGGCAATCAGCCCCAGCATTTT.

The V and J genes are TRBV18 and TRBJ2-7; tentatively, D is TRBD2 (6 bases). CDR1 KGHSH and CDR2 LQKENI come from the germline V gene. Trimming shortened V by 3 bases and J by 1 base, and 10 bases separated the two germline ends. This CDR3 spans 14 amino acids. CDR3 loop: CASSPSGGSYEQYF. In DNA, the CDR3 is TGTGCCAGCTCACCGTCTGGAGGGTCCTACGAGCAGTACTTC.

This clonotype was seen only a few times. V usage is TRBV6-5 and J usage is TRBJ1-6, with D possibly being TRBD1 (5 bases). Germline CDR1 MNHEY, CDR2 SVGAGI. Trimming shortened V by 4 bases and J by 4 bases, and 14 bases separated the two germline ends. CDR3 length: 16 amino acids. The CDR3 nucleotides are TGTGCCAGCAGTTCCCCCGGAGGGGAATATAATTCACCCCTCCACTTT. Translated, it gives CASSSPGGEYNSPLHF.

This clonotype is deemed medium-sized (0.01 to 0.1%). The J gene is TRBJ1-5, the V gene TRBV29-1, with 7 bases aligning to TRBD1. The CDR3 has 12 amino acids. The trim removed 6 bases at V and 7 bases at J, leaving 6 bases unmatched. Per germline, CDR1 SQVTM and CDR2 ANQGSEA. CDR3 DNA sequence: TGCAGCGTGCGACAGGGCCAGCAGCCCCAGCATTTT. Its translation is CSVRQGQQPQHF.

By proportion, this clonotype is medium-sized (0.01 to 0.1%). The rearrangement joins TRBV29-1 to TRBJ2-7, with no clear D. Trimming left V 5 bases short and J 4 bases short, with 12 bases between. The CDR3 is 12 amino acids. CDR1 and CDR2 (germline): SQVTM, ANQGSEA. The CDR3: CSVTIYGYEQYF. In nucleotides, the CDR3 is TGCAGCGTTACCATTTACGGTTACGAGCAGTACTTC.

The chain joins TRBV5-6 to TRBJ2-7, with TRBD2 identical over 9 bases. CDR1 SGHDT and CDR2 YYEEEE come from the germline V gene. Trimming took 4 bases from V and 6 from J; bases not matched to a gene: 11. The CDR3 sequence is 15 residues long. For the CDR3, the DNA is TGTGCCAGCAGCCAGGACCCGGGACTAGCCGTCGAGCAGTACTTC. This sequence encodes CASSQDPGLAVEQYF.

The rearrangement joins TRBV7-9 to TRBJ2-5; D remains ambiguous. CDR3 size: 16 residues. The V end lost 3 bases, the J end lost 5 bases, and 19 bases lay between the germline ends. The germline V gene has CDR1 SEHNR and CDR2 FQNEAQ (reference sequence). This chain's CDR3 is CASSFPHLDGAETQYF. The CDR3 bases are TGTGCCAGCAGCTTCCCCCACCTGGACGGAGCGGAGACCCAGTACTTC. Combining the CDR3 with reference TRBV7-9 and TRBJ2-5 gives the whole variable domain DTGVSQNPRHKITKRGQNVTFRCDPISEHNRLYWYRQTLGQGPEFLTYFQNEAQLEKSRLLSDRFSAERPKGSFSTLEIQRTEQGDSAMYLCASSFPHLDGAETQYFGPGTRLLVL.

This clonotype is medium-sized within its sample. The chain is built from TRBV15 and TRBJ2-7, with D perhaps matching TRBD1 (6 bases). CDR1 and CDR2 from the germline V gene are LNHNV and YYDKDF (reference sequence). V was shortened by 1 base and J by 3 bases, with 13 bases between the two germline ends. This CDR3 comprises 15 residues. CDR3 in DNA: TGTGCCACCAGCAGAGGGGGGCTGGGACGCTACGAGCAGTACTTC. Translation: CATSRGGLGRYEQYF.

The CDR3: CASSLGGGTEAFF. Here the CDR3 DNA reads TGTGCCAGCAGCTTGGGGGGTGGCACTGAAGCTTTCTTT. The gene calls are TRBV5-6 and TRBJ1-1; D uncertain. V dropped 0 bases and J dropped 4 bases, with 7 bases sitting between them. Per the germline V gene, CDR1 is SGHDT and CDR2 is YYEEEE. The length of the CDR3 is 13 residues.

This clonotype turned up a few times. This sequence joins TRBV6-5 and TRBJ1-1; the D gene is possibly TRBD1 (6 bases). The CDR3 consists of 14 residues. With 2 bases removed from V and 8 bases from J, the gap between germline ends came to 15 bases. Germline-derived CDR1 and CDR2 are MNHEY and SVGAGI. The DNA of the CDR3 is TGTGCCAGCAGTTACACGCAAAAGGACAGCGAAGCTTTCTTT. Translated, it gives CASSYTQKDSEAFF.

This clonotype was found a few times. The rearrangement uses TRBV30 and TRBJ1-1; D gene uncertain. This CDR3 spans 16 amino acids. The V gene lost 3 bases and the J gene lost 2 bases, with 19 bases spanning the gap. The germline V gene encodes CDR1 GTSNPN and CDR2 SVGIG (reference sequence). The CDR3 loop reads CAWSPLAPQLNTEAFF. The DNA for the CDR3 is TGTGCCTGGAGCCCCCTAGCCCCCCAGCTTAACACTGAAGCTTTCTTT.

This clonotype was found once. This chain links TRBV6-5 with TRBJ1-1; D is uncertain. The CDR3 extends over 12 amino acids. The germline V gene encodes CDR1 MNHEY and CDR2 SVGAGI. Deletions cut 5 bases from V and 3 bases from J, with 7 bases between. CDR3 region: CASSAADTEAFF. The CDR3, as DNA: TGTGCCAGCAGTGCGGCGGACACTGAAGCTTTCTTT.

This clonotype has only a few counts. The CDR3 DNA reads TGTGCCAGTCATACAGGCTCCGGCTACACCGGGGAGCTGTTTTTT. It specifies CASHTGSGYTGELFF. The rearrangement links TRBV6-5 to TRBJ2-2; tentatively, D is TRBD1 (5 bases). CDR3 length equals 15 residues. The germline V and J ends were trimmed by 9 bases and 3 bases, with 17 bases remaining between them. Looked up from germline, CDR1 is MNHEY and CDR2 is SVGAGI.

This clonotype was detected a few times. V usage is TRBV6-5 and J usage is TRBJ1-6; D gene unclear. V dropped 0 bases and J dropped 0 bases, with 9 bases sitting between them. The germline gives CDR1 MNHEY, CDR2 SVGAGI. CDR3 length: 17 amino acids. The CDR3 DNA follows: TGTGCCAGCAGTTACTCCTACCGCAGCTCCTATAATTCACCCCTCCACTTT. Its protein is CASSYSYRSSYNSPLHF.

The chain couples TRBV30 to TRBJ1-2; D is unresolved. The CDR3 covers 16 residues. CDR1 GTSNPN and CDR2 SVGIG come from the germline V gene (reference sequence). With 8 bases removed from V and 4 bases from J, the gap between germline ends came to 26 bases. CDR3: CASSPISGKSIYGYTF. The CDR3 DNA follows: TGTGCCAGCAGCCCTATCAGCGGCAAATCTATCTATGGCTACACCTTC.

On this clonotype itself: The junction and the germline gene differ at one end; a read error may be behind it. The V call is TRBV6-6, the J call TRBJ1-4, with unresolved D. Looked up from germline, CDR1 is MNHNY and CDR2 is SVGAGI (reference sequence). This CDR3 is built from 14 residues. The CDR3 DNA is TGTGCCAGCAGTTTTTCGAGCTTTAATGAAAAACTGATTTTT. It is translated as CASSFSSFNEKLIF.

This clonotype was seen repeatedly, ten times or more. The rearrangement uses TRBV5-6 and TRBJ2-5; no definite D call. The ends were cut back, 5 bases at V and 7 bases at J, with 12 bases in the middle. Germline V gives CDR1 SGHDT, CDR2 YYEEEE. This CDR3 is built from 12 residues. The CDR3 here is CASSRDLGTQYF. The CDR3 nucleotides are TGTGCCAGCAGTCGAGATCTGGGGACCCAGTACTTC.

The rearrangement links TRBV30 to TRBJ1-2, with 8 bases matching TRBD1. The CDR3 is made up of 15 amino acids. V shed 4 bases and J 1 base; nucleotides not matched to a gene: 8. CDR1 is GTSNPN, CDR2 SVGIG, per germline (reference sequence). CDR3 protein: CAWMGGQADNYGYTF. Written as DNA, the CDR3 is TGTGCCTGGATGGGGGGACAGGCGGATAACTATGGCTACACCTTC.

The chain employs TRBV18 and TRBJ2-7, with 9 nucleotides matching TRBD1. This CDR3 spans 16 amino acids. J gave up 2 bases and V 3 bases, and 8 bases lay outside the gene matches. Germline values: CDR1 KGHSH, CDR2 LQKENI. The CDR3 spells CASSPPPGQGAYEQYF. The CDR3 DNA reads TGTGCCAGCTCACCGCCCCCGGGACAGGGCGCCTACGAGCAGTACTTC. Full variable domain (rest looked up from reference TRBV18 and TRBJ2-7): NAGVMQNPRHLVRRRGQEARLRCSPMKGHSHVYWYRQLPEEGLKFMVYLQKENIIDESGMPKERFSAEFPKEGPSILRIQQVVRGDSAAYFCASSPPPGQGAYEQYFGPGTRLTVT.

This chain connects TRBV5-1 to TRBJ2-3; 11 bases are a match to TRBD2. The germline gives CDR1 SGHRS, CDR2 YFSETQ. V trimming: 0 bases; J trimming: 5 bases; junction bases outside the gene matches: 5. The CDR3 length is 16 residues. The CDR3 bases are TGCGCCAGCAGCTTGGCCGGGGGGACTAGCGGAGATACGCAGTATTTT. Residues: CASSLAGGTSGDTQYF.

This chain connects TRBV21-1 to TRBJ2-7; the table gives TRBD1 as D, unverified against the DNA. TRBV21-1 represents a pseudogene. This CDR3 is built from 17 residues. CDR3: CASSAGRPPGRTYEQYF. The CDR3 region has the DNA TGTGCCAGCAGCGCAGGGAGGCCCCCGGGACGGACCTACGAGCAGTACTTC.

This clonotype came up a few times. V usage is TRBV5-5 and J usage is TRBJ1-5, with a tentative D call TRBD1 (6 bases). The germline V and J ends were trimmed by 4 bases and 2 bases, with 10 bases remaining between them. The germline gives CDR1 SGHKS, CDR2 YYEKEE (reference sequence). This CDR3 is 14 amino acids long. The CDR3 protein is CASSERTGNQPQHF. CDR3 sequence (DNA): TGTGCCAGCAGCGAGCGGACAGGCAATCAGCCCCAGCATTTT.

This clonotype is medium-sized. This chain connects TRBV5-6 to TRBJ2-3; D gene ambiguous. There are 14 residues in the CDR3. Germline V CDR1 and CDR2: SGHDT, YYEEEE. Trimming left V 4 bases short and J 6 bases short, with 15 bases between. CDR3 DNA: TGTGCCAGCAGCCCACCCCCCCTCCGGGATACGCAGTATTTT. Its protein is CASSPPPLRDTQYF.

With regard to this clonotype: A much larger clone is a single base away; this may be a read error. This rearrangement joins TRBV15 to TRBJ1-6; D is unresolved. The length of the CDR3 is 12 residues. Germline V gives CDR1 LNHNV, CDR2 YYDKDF (reference sequence). The CDR3 reads CVTSSGSSPLHF. CDR3 DNA sequence: TGTGTCACCAGCAGCGGTTCCTCACCCCTCCACTTT. The variable domain in full, completed from reference TRBV15 and TRBJ1-6, reads DAMVIQNPRYQVTQFGKPVTLSCSQTLNHNVMYWYQQKSSQAPKLLFHYYDKDFNNEADTPDNFQSRRPNTSFCFLDIRSPGLGDTAMYLCVTSSGSSPLHFGNGTRLTVT.

This clonotype ranks as medium-sized. This rearrangement joins TRBV13 to TRBJ2-7; the match to TRBD2 covers 7 bases. V trimming: 5 bases; J trimming: 4 bases; junction bases outside the gene matches: 8. The CDR3 has 14 amino acids. Germline CDR1 PRHDT, CDR2 FYEKMQ (reference sequence). CDR3 protein: CASSPSGNGYEQYF. DNA for the CDR3: TGTGCCAGCAGCCCGAGCGGGAACGGGTACGAGCAGTACTTC.

The chain recombines TRBV5-1 with TRBJ1-3, with 8 bases aligning to TRBD1. J gave up 0 bases and V 4 bases, and 3 bases lay outside the gene matches. CDR3 length: 15 residues. Germline V CDR1 and CDR2: SGHRS, YFSETQ. The CDR3 protein is CASSPTGGSGNTIYF. CDR3 sequence (DNA): TGCGCCAGCAGCCCCACAGGGGGCTCTGGAAACACCATATATTTT. The full variable domain, with the rest looked up from reference TRBV5-1 and TRBJ1-3, is KAGVTQTPRYLIKTRGQQVTLSCSPISGHRSVSWYQQTPGQGLQFLFEYFSETQRNKGNFPGRFSGRQFSNSRSEMNVSTLELGDSALYLCASSPTGGSGNTIYFGEGSWLTVV.

V usage is TRBV11-1 and J usage is TRBJ1-3, with TRBD1 as a possible D gene (6 bases). CDR1 and CDR2 (germline): SGHAT, FQDESV (reference sequence). The length of the CDR3 is 16 residues. V shed 5 bases and J shed 0 bases, with 14 bases lying between them. Written as DNA, the CDR3 is TGTGCCAGCAGCACCCGGGGGCAGAGCTCTGGAAACACCATATATTTT. Its protein is CASSTRGQSSGNTIYF.

In this sample, this clonotype is medium-sized. This sequence joins TRBV11-3 and TRBJ2-7; D not resolved. The CDR3 totals 15 residues. Germline V gene lookup returns CDR1 SGHNT and CDR2 YENEEA. V dropped 0 bases and J dropped 0 bases, with 9 bases sitting between them. The CDR3 here is CASSLEAFSSYEQYF. DNA of the CDR3: TGTGCCAGCAGCTTAGAGGCGTTTAGCTCCTACGAGCAGTACTTC.

J is TRBJ2-5 and V is TRBV19; tentatively, D is TRBD1 (6 bases). The V end lost 3 bases, the J end lost 3 bases, and 11 bases lay between the germline ends. This CDR3 region has 14 residues. Germline-derived CDR1 and CDR2 are LNHDA and SQIVND (reference sequence). The CDR3 DNA reads as TGTGCCAGTAGTATTCGCAGGGGTGAAGAGACCCAGTACTTC. Translating it yields CASSIRRGEETQYF.

The chain couples TRBV6-1 to TRBJ2-7; either TRBD1 or TRBD2 may supply D (5 bases each). The CDR3 is made up of 16 amino acids. The V and J ends lost 0 bases and 0 bases respectively, with 12 bases between them. Germline loops: CDR1 MNHNS, CDR2 SASEGT. The CDR3: CASSEAGVISSYEQYF. The CDR3 DNA follows: TGTGCCAGCAGTGAAGCGGGGGTAATTAGCTCCTACGAGCAGTACTTC.